The clone carrying this T cell receptor beta chain was picked up a small number of times. Its specificity is unknown. The sample belongs to a study of CD8+ T cells in alopecia areata. As the sequencing template, cDNA was produced by extracting RNA and reverse transcribing it. Some clones are missing from TCRdb's copy, which holds only in-frame ones; the method was immunoSEQ multiplex PCR. Counted here are 110,000 to 150,000 clones, around three fifths occurring once; the ten biggest clones make up 6.4%. V shed 5 bases, J shed 3 bases, and the junction held 8 bases outside the gene matches. CDR1 and CDR2 from the germline V gene are SEHNR and FQNEAQ (reference sequence). The CDR3 is 15 residues long. Study-level points and caveats: Mice showed TCR sharing more clearly than patients did, possibly owing to HLA.

The V call is TRBV7-9, the J call TRBJ2-3; TRBD1 matches 7 bases. This sequence originates from a human donor with alopecia areata. The sequencing here drew on CD4+ T cells sorted from blood, taken at week 0. CDR3 sequence reads: CASSDRAVGTDTQYF. As DNA, the CDR3 is TGTGCCAGCAGCGACAGGGCGGTTGGGACAGATACGCAGTATTTT.